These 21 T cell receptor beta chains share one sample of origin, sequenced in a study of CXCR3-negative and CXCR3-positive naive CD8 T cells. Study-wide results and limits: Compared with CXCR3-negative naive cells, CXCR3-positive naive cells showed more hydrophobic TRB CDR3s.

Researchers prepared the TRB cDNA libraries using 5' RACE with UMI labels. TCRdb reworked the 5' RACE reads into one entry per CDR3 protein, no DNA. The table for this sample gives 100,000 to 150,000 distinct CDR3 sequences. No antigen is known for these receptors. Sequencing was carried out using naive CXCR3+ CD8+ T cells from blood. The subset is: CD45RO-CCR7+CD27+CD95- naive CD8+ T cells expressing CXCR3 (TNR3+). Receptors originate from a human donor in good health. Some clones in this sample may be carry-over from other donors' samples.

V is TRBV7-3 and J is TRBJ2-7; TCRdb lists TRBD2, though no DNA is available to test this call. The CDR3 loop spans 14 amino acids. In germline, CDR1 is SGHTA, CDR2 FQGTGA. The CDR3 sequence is CASSPSGSGYEQYF.

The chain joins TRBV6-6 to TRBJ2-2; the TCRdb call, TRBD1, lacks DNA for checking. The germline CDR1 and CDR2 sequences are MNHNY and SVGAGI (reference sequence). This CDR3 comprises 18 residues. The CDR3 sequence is CASSYAPPAPTNTGELFF.

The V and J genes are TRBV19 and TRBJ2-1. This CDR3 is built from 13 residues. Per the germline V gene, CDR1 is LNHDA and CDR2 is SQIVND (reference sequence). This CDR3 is CASSILGYNEQFF.

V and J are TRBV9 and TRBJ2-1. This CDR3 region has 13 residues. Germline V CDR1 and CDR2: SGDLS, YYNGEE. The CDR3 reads CASSVLGRNEQFF.

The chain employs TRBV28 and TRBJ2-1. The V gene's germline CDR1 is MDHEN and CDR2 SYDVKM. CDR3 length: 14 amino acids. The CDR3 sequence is CASSLAVPPAEQFF.

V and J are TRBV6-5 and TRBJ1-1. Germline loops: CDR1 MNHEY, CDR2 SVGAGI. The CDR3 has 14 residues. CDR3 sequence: CASSRLDGFTEAFF.

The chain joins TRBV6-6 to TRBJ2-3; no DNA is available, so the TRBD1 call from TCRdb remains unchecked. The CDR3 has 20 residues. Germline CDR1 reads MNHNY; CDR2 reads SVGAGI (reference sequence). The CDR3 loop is CASSYSGGFSGGTGTDTQYF.

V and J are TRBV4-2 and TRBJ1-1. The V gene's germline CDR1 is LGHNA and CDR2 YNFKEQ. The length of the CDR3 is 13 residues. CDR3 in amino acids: CASSQDLNTEAFF.

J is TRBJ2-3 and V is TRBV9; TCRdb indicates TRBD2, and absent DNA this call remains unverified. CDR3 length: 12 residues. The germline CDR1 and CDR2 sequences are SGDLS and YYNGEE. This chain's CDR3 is CASSPAGSTQYF. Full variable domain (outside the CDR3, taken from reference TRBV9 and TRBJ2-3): DSGVTQTPKHLITATGQRVTLRCSPRSGDLSVYWYQQSLDQGLQFLIQYYNGEERAKGNILERFSAQQFPDLHSELNLSSLELGDSALYFCASSPAGSTQYFGPGTRLTVL.

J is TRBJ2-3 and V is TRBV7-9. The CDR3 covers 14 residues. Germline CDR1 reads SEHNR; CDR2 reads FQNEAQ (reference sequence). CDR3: CASSLVPEADTQYF.

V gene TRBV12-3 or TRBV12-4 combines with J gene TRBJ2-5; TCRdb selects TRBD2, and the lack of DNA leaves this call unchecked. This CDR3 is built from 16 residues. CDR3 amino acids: CASSLARAGMGETQYF.

The CDR3 sequence is CASSARGLSYEQYF. This chain uses TRBV6-2 or TRBV6-3 with TRBJ2-7; the TCRdb call, TRBD1, lacks DNA for checking. Germline CDR1 is MNHEY and CDR2 is SVGEGT. This CDR3 comprises 14 residues.

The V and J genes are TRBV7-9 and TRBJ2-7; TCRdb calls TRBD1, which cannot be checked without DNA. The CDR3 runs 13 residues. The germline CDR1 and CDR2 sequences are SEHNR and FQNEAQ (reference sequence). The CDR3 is CASSSPGGVEQYF.

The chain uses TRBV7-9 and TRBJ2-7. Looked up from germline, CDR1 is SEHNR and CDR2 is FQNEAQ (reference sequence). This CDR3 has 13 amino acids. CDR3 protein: CASSLDGDYEQYF.

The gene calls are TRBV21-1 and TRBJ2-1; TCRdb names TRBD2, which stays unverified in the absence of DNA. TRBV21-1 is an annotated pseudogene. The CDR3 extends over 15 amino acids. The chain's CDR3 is CASSKGGTTLYEQFF.

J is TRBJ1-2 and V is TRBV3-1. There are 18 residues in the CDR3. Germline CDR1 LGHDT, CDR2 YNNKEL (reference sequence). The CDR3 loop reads CASSQRGAGENRVLGYTF.

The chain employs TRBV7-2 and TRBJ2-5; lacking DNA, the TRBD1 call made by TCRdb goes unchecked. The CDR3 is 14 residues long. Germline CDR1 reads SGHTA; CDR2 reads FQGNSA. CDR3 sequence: CASSTGQGQETQYF.

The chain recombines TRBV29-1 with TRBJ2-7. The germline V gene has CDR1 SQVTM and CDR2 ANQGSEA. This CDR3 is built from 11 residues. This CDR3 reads CSVEKLGERYF.

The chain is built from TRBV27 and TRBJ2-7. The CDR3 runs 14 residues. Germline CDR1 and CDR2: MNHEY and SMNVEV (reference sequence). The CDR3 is CASSLTGGTYEQYF.

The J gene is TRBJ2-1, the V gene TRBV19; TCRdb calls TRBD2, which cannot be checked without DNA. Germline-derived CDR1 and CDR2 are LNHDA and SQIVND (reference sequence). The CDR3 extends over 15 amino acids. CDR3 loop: CASNPSGGSYNEQFF.

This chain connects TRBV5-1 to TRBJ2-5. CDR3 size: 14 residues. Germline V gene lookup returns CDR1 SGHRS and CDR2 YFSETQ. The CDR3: CASSSTGVQETQYF.